These 5 T cell receptor beta chains originate from one sample sequenced in a study of regulatory dendritic cells for organ transplantation. TCRdb keeps only in-frame clones here, not all; method: immunoSEQ multiplex PCR. The table records tens of thousands of clones, approximately 82% of them present only once. Sequencing was carried out using naive CD8+ T cells from blood. Sample subset: CD45RA+ naive T cells. The receptors derive from a human donor in good health.

This sequence joins TRBV4-3 and TRBJ1-3; 8 bases map to TRBD1. Germline V CDR1 and CDR2: LGHNA, YSLEER. V lost 0 bases and J lost 4; bases outside the gene matches: 2. The CDR3 sequence is 15 residues long. CDR3 residues: CASSQERTGGNTIYF. CDR3 sequence (DNA): TGCGCCAGCAGCCAAGAAAGGACAGGGGGAAACACCATATATTTT.

V and J are TRBV11-3 and TRBJ2-1; the match to TRBD1 covers 7 bases. CDR3 length: 14 residues. Germline trimming cut 5 bases from V and 7 bases from J; bases unmatched to any gene: 8. CDR1 and CDR2 (germline): SGHNT, YENEEA. DNA of the CDR3: TGTGCCAGCAGCCCATACAGGGGAAAAAATGAGCAGTTCTTC. It yields the protein CASSPYRGKNEQFF.

The chain is built from TRBV29-1 and TRBJ1-2; D is uncertain. The germline CDR1 and CDR2 sequences are SQVTM and ANQGSEA. The length of the CDR3 is 12 residues. The germline V and J ends were trimmed by 5 bases and 8 bases, with 15 bases remaining between them. This CDR3 reads CSVKPSARGYTF. The DNA for the CDR3 is TGCAGCGTTAAACCCTCGGCGAGGGGCTACACCTTC.

The chain is built from TRBV5-6 and TRBJ2-7, with TRBD1 matching 8 bases. V lost 4 bases to trimming and J lost 2 bases; unmatched junction nucleotides: 5. The V gene's germline CDR1 is SGHDT and CDR2 YYEEEE. This CDR3 region has 14 residues. DNA for the CDR3: TGTGCCAGCAGCCCCGGACAGGGCGCCTACGAGCAGTACTTC. It is translated as CASSPGQGAYEQYF.

The gene calls are TRBV5-4 and TRBJ2-7; 7 nucleotides agree with TRBD1. The CDR3 is made up of 16 amino acids. The J segment lost 0 bases and the V segment lost 5 bases, leaving 11 bases of the junction unmatched. Germline CDR1 and CDR2: SGHNT and YYREEE (reference sequence). The CDR3 coding sequence is TGTGCCAGCAGTGGTGATACCGGGACAGACTCCTACGAGCAGTACTTC. This encodes CASSGDTGTDSYEQYF.